These 12 T cell receptor beta chains share one sample of origin, sequenced in a study of tissue T cells after allogeneic stem cell transplantation. The repertoire was sequenced with immunoSEQ multiplex PCR; TCRdb's copy has only in-frame clones and lacks some. The sample holds roughly 25,000 clones; over 70% are singletons and the top ten take less than 8.5%. Sequenced material: tissue from the ileum, taken at autopsy. These receptors all stem from a female donor older than 55 with lung cancer.

This clone was seen more than once but under ten times. The rearrangement joins TRBV30 to TRBJ1-5; 8 nucleotides align to TRBD1. V shed 8 bases, J shed 3 bases, and the junction held 6 bases outside the gene matches. CDR3 length: 13 residues. CDR1 is GTSNPN, CDR2 SVGIG, per germline (reference sequence). The CDR3 sequence: CAVDRGNNQPQHF. CDR3 nucleotide sequence: TGTGCCGTAGACAGGGGAAACAATCAGCCCCAGCATTTT.

This clone was detected a few times. The V call is TRBV6-1, the J call TRBJ1-1, with D hard to call. Germline CDR1 MNHNS, CDR2 SASEGT. The germline V and J ends were trimmed by 3 bases and 5 bases, with 10 bases remaining between them. This CDR3 contains 13 residues. The CDR3 here is CASSEPLGTEAFF. CDR3 nucleotide sequence: TGTGCCAGCAGTGAGCCACTCGGGACTGAAGCTTTCTTT.

This clone turned up a few times. The rearrangement uses TRBV4-1 and TRBJ2-7; TRBD1 agrees at 7 bases. Germline trimming cut 4 bases from V and 5 bases from J; bases unmatched to any gene: 8. The CDR3 spans 14 residues. The germline gives CDR1 MGHRA, CDR2 YSYEKL. The CDR3 spells CASSLSRGIHEQYF. In DNA, the CDR3 is TGCGCCAGCAGCCTAAGCAGGGGGATACACGAGCAGTACTTC.

The V gene is TRBV18, the J gene TRBJ1-2; tentatively, D is TRBD1 (5 bases). Germline CDR1 and CDR2: KGHSH and LQKENI. Trimming took off 3 bases at V and 3 bases at J, with 14 bases between the two ends. CDR3 size: 15 residues. Here the CDR3 DNA reads TGTGCCAGCTCACCCCAGACAGCCCGTGACTATGGCTACACCTTC. Residues: CASSPQTARDYGYTF.

This chain connects TRBV4-3 to TRBJ1-1; D unclear. The CDR3 is 13 residues long. Trimming took 4 bases from V and 9 from J, leaving 15 bases between them. CDR1 LGHNA and CDR2 YSLEER come from the germline V gene. CDR3 residues: CASSPDPGDKAFF. CDR3 coding DNA: TGCGCCAGCAGCCCAGACCCAGGAGACAAAGCTTTCTTT.

The CDR3 DNA reads as TGTGCCAGCAGCGAATACCTAAGCGGCGAGCAGTACTTC. Amino acid sequence: CASSEYLSGEQYF. The chain employs TRBV2 and TRBJ2-7, with D tentatively TRBD2 (5 bases). This CDR3 is built from 13 residues. V was cut by 6 bases and J by 6 bases, with 15 bases left in between. From germline, CDR1 is SNHLY and CDR2 FYNNEI.

This clone has only one observation. The chain couples TRBV5-1 to TRBJ1-2; 7 bases are shared with TRBD1. Germline CDR1 and CDR2: SGHRS and YFSETQ. CDR3 length: 14 residues. Trimming removed 0 bases from V and 4 bases from J; junction bases left unmatched: 3. CDR3 nucleotide sequence: TGCGCCAGCAGCTTGGGGGGACAGCTCTATGGCTACACCTTC. Translated: CASSLGGQLYGYTF. Variable domain in full (rest from reference TRBV5-1 and TRBJ1-2): KAGVTQTPRYLIKTRGQQVTLSCSPISGHRSVSWYQQTPGQGLQFLFEYFSETQRNKGNFPGRFSGRQFSNSRSEMNVSTLELGDSALYLCASSLGGQLYGYTFGSGTRLTVV.

The V call is TRBV10-2, the J call TRBJ2-3; the D gene is possibly TRBD1 (5 bases). Trimming took 7 bases from V and 5 from J, leaving 13 bases between them. CDR1 WSHSY and CDR2 SAAADI come from the germline V gene. There are 13 residues in the CDR3. DNA of the CDR3: TGCGCCAGCAAAAGCGTAAGGGGAGATACGCAGTATTTT. Residues: CASKSVRGDTQYF.

About this clone itself: The same CDR3 can be traced to other DNA sequences in this sample. This chain joins TRBV4-2 and TRBJ1-2; no firm D call. The CDR3 runs to 12 residues. Per the germline V gene, CDR1 is LGHNA and CDR2 is YNFKEQ. V shed 1 base and J shed 8 bases, with 8 bases lying between them. As DNA, the CDR3 is TGTGCCAGCAGCCAAGGGGAGCGGGGCTACACCTTC. This gives the protein CASSQGERGYTF.

The chain combines TRBV3-1 (or the pseudogene TRBV3-2) with TRBJ1-1, with D unresolved. This CDR3 contains 15 residues. Looked up from germline, CDR1 is LGHDT and CDR2 is YNNKEL (reference sequence). V was cut by 1 base and J by 0 bases, with 9 bases left in between. CDR3 nucleotides: TGTGCCAGCAGCCAAGTTGGACGGATGAACACTGAAGCTTTCTTT. Amino acid sequence: CASSQVGRMNTEAFF.

The rearrangement uses TRBV7-2 and TRBJ1-2; TRBD1 aligns across 10 bases. The CDR3 is 14 amino acids. Germline loops: CDR1 SGHTA, CDR2 FQGNSA. The trim removed 5 bases at V and 8 bases at J, leaving 8 bases unmatched. The CDR3 loop is CASSRDRGGGGYTF. The CDR3 DNA is TGTGCCAGCAGCCGGGACAGGGGTGGGGGAGGCTACACCTTC.

CDR3 DNA: TGTGCCAGCAGCTTGGATCGGTACGAGCAGTACTTC. This encodes CASSLDRYEQYF. The rearrangement links TRBV5-4 to TRBJ2-7; D gene unclear. The germline V gene encodes CDR1 SGHNT and CDR2 YYREEE (reference sequence). The CDR3 runs to 12 residues. Trimming pared 0 bases from V and 4 bases from J, leaving 5 bases between.